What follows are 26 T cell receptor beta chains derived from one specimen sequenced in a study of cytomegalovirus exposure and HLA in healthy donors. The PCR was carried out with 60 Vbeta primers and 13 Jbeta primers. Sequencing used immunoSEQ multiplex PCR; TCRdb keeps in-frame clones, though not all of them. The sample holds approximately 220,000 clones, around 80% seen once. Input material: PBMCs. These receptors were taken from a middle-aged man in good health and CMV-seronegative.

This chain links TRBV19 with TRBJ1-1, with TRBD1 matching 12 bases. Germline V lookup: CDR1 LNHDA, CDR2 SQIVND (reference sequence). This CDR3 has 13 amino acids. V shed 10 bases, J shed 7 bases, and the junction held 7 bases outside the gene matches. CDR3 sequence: CATQGQGAGEAFF. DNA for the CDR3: TGTGCCACCCAGGGACAGGGGGCGGGTGAAGCTTTCTTT. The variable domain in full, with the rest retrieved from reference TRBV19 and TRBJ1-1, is DGGITQSPKYLFRKEGQNVTLSCEQNLNHDAMYWYRQDPGQGLRLIYYSQIVNDFQKGDIAEGYSVSREKKESFPLTVTSAQKNPTAFYLCATQGQGAGEAFFGQGTRLTVV.

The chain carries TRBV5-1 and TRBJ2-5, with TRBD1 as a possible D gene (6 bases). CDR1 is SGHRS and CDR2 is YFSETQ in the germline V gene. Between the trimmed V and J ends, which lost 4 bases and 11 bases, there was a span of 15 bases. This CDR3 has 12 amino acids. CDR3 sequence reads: CASSPRQEEQYF. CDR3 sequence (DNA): TGCGCCAGCAGCCCAAGACAGGAAGAGCAGTACTTC.

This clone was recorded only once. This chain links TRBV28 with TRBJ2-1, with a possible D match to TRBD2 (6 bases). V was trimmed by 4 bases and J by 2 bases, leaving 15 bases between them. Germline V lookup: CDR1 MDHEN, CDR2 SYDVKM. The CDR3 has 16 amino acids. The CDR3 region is CASSSTRDFPYNEQFF. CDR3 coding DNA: TGTGCCAGCAGTTCCACCCGGGACTTCCCCTACAATGAGCAGTTCTTC. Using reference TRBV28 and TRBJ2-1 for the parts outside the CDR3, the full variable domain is DVKVTQSSRYLVKRTGEKVFLECVQDMDHENMFWYRQDPGLGLRLIYFSYDVKMKEKGDIPEGYSVSREKKERFSLILESASTNQTSMYLCASSSTRDFPYNEQFFGPGTRLTVL.

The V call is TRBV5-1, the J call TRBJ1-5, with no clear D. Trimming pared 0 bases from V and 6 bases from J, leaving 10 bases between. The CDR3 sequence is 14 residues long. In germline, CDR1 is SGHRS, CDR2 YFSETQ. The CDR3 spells CASSLGEEGQPQHF. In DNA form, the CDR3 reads TGCGCCAGCAGCTTGGGTGAAGAGGGTCAGCCCCAGCATTTT.

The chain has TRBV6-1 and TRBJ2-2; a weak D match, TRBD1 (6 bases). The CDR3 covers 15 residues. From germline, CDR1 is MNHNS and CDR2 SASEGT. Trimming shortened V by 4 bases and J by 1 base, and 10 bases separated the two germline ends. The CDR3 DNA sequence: TGTGCCAGCAGTGTCATGGGACAGAACACCGGGGAGCTGTTTTTT. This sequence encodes CASSVMGQNTGELFF.

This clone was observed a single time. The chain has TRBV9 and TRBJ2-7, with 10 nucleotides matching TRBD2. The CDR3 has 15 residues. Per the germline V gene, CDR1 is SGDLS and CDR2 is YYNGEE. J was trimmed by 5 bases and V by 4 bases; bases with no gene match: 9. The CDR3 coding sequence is TGTGCCAGCAGCCTTAGCGGGAGGCGAGGGGACGAGCAGTACTTC. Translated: CASSLSGRRGDEQYF.

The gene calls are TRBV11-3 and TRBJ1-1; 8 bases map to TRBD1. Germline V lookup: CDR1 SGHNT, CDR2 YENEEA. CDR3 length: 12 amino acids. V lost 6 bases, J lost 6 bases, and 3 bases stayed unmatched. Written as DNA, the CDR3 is TGTGCCAGCAGTCAGACAGGGGCTGAAGCTTTCTTT. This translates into CASSQTGAEAFF.

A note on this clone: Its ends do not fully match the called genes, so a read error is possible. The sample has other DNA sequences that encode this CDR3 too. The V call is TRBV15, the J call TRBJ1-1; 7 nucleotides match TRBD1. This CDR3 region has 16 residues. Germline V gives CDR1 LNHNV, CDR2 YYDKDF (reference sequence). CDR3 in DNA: TGTGCCACTAGCAGAGATTTCAACAGGGGTAACACTGAAGCTTTCTTT. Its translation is CATSRDFNRGNTEAFF.

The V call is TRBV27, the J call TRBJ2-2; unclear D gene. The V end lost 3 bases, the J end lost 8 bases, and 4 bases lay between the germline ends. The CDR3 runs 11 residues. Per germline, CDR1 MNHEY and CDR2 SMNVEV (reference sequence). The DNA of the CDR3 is TGTGCCAGCAGTTTCAGGGGGGAGCTGTTTTTT. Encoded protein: CASSFRGELFF.

The CDR3 loop reads CASSPRVRRGETQYF. The CDR3 DNA is TGTGCCAGCAGCCCCCGAGTCCGGCGGGGAGAGACCCAGTACTTC. The gene calls are TRBV5-6 and TRBJ2-5; D might be TRBD2 (6 bases). The germline V gene has CDR1 SGHDT and CDR2 YYEEEE. The CDR3 has 15 amino acids. The V gene lost 4 bases and the J gene lost 4 bases, with 17 bases spanning the gap. The full variable domain, with the rest looked up from reference TRBV5-6 and TRBJ2-5, is DAGVTQSPTHLIKTRGQQVTLRCSPKSGHDTVSWYQQALGQGPQFIFQYYEEEERQRGNFPDRFSGHQFPNYSSELNVNALLLGDSALYLCASSPRVRRGETQYFGPGTRLLVL.

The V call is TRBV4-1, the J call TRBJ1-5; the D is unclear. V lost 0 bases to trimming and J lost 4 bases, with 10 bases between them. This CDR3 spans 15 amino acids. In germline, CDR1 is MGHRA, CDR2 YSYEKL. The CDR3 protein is CASSQDGRLNQPQHF. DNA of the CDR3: TGCGCCAGCAGCCAAGACGGCAGACTTAATCAGCCCCAGCATTTT.

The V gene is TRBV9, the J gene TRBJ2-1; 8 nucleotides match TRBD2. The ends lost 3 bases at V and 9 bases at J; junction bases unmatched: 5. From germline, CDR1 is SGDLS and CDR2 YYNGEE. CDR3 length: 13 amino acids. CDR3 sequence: CASSAGTRLEQFF. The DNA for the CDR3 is TGTGCCAGCAGCGCCGGGACTAGGCTTGAGCAGTTCTTC.

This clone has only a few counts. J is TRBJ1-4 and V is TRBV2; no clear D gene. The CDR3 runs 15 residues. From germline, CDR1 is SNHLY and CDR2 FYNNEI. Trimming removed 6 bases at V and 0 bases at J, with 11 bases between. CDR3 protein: CASSPDSPTNEKLFF. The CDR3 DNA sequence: TGTGCCAGCAGCCCCGACTCCCCAACTAATGAAAAACTGTTTTTT.

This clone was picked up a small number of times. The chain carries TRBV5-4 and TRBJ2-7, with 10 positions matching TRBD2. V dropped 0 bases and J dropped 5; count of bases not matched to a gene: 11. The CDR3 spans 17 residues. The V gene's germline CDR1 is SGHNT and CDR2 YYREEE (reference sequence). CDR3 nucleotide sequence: TGTGCCAGCAGCTTGGGGGGACTCCTAGCGGGAGCGGACGAGCAGTACTTC. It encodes CASSLGGLLAGADEQYF.

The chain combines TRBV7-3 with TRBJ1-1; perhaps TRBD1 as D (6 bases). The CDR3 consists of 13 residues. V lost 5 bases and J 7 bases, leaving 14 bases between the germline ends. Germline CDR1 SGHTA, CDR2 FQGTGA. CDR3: CASSPGVGNEAFF. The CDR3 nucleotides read TGTGCCAGCAGCCCAGGGGTGGGGAATGAAGCTTTCTTT.

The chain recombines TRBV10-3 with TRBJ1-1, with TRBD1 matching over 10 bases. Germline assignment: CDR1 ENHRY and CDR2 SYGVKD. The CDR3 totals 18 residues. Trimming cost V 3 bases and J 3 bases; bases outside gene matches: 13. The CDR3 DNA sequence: TGTGCCATCAGTGAAGGTCGGGACAGGGGATCTAGAGACACTGAAGCTTTCTTT. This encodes CAISEGRDRGSRDTEAFF.

CDR3 residues: CASSLDRVGNTGELFF. The CDR3 DNA is TGTGCCAGCAGCTTAGACAGGGTCGGTAACACCGGGGAGCTGTTTTTT. The chain employs TRBV7-2 and TRBJ2-2, with TRBD1 as a possible D gene (6 bases). The CDR3 covers 16 residues. Trimming stripped 1 base from V and 2 bases from J, with 11 bases between. CDR1 and CDR2 (germline): SGHTA, FQGNSA.

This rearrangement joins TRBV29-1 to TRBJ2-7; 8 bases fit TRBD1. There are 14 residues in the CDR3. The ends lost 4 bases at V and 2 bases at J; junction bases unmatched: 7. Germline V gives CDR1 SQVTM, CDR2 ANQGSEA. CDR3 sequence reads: CSVAFWDRTYEQYF. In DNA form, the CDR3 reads TGCAGCGTTGCATTCTGGGACAGGACCTACGAGCAGTACTTC.

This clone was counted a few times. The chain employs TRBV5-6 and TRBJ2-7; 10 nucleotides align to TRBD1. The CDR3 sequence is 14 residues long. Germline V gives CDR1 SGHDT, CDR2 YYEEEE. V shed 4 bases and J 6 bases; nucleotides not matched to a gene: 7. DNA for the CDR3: TGTGCCAGCAGCCGCCACGGGACAGGGGTCGAGCAGTACTTC. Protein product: CASSRHGTGVEQYF.

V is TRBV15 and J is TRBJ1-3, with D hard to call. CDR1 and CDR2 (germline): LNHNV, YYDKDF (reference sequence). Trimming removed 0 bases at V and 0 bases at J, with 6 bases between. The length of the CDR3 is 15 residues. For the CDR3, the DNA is TGTGCCACCAGCAGAGATGGCAACTCTGGAAACACCATATATTTT. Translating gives CATSRDGNSGNTIYF.

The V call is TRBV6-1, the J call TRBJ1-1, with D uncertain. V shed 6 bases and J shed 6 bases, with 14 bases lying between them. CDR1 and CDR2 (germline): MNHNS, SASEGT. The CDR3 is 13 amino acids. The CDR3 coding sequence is TGTGCCAGCAGCCCCCGATTTCGGGCTGAAGCTTTCTTT. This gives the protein CASSPRFRAEAFF.

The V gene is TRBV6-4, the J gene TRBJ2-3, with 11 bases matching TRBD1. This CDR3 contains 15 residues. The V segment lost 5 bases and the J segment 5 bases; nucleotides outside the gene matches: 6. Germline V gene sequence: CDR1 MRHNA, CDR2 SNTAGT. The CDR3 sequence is CASSPGQGEVDTQYF. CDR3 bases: TGTGCCAGCAGTCCGGGACAGGGGGAAGTAGATACGCAGTATTTT.

Here the CDR3 reads CASSPVGGASYEQYF. The CDR3 bases are TGTGCCAGCAGCCCCGTCGGGGGAGCTTCATACGAGCAGTACTTC. The V and J genes are TRBV11-2 and TRBJ2-7; D possibly corresponds to TRBD2 (6 bases). CDR1 is SGHAT, CDR2 FQNNGV, per germline. This CDR3 region has 15 residues. V was cut by 5 bases and J by 4 bases, with 18 bases left in between.

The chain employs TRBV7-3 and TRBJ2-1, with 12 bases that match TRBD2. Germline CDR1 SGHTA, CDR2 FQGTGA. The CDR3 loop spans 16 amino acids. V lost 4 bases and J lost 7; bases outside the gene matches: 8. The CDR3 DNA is TGTGCCAGCAGCTCTAGTCCTGGACTAGCGGGGAATGAGCAGTTCTTC. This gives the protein CASSSSPGLAGNEQFF.

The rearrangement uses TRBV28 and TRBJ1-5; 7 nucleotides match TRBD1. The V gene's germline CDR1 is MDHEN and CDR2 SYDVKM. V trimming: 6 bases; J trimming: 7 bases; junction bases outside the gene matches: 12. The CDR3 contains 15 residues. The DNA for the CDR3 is TGTGCCAGCAGGGGATCAACAGGGGCCGGCCAGCCCCAGCATTTT. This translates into CASRGSTGAGQPQHF.

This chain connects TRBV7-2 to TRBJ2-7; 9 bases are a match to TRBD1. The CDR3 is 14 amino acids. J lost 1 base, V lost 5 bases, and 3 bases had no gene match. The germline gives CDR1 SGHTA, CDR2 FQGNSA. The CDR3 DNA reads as TGTGCCAGCAGCCGGGACAGGGCATCCTACGAGCAGTACTTC. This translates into CASSRDRASYEQYF.